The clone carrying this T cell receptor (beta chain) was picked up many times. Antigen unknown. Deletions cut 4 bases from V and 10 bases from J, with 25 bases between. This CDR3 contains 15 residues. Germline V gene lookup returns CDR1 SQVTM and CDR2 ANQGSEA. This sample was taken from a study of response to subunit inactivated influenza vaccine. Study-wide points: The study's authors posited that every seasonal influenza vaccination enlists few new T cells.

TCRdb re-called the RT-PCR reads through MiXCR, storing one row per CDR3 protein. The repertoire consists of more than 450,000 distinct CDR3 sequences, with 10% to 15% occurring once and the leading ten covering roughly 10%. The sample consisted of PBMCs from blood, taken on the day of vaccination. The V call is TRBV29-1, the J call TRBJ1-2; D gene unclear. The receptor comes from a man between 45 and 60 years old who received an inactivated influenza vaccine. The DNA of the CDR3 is TGCAGCGTTGTTTTGGGCAGGCGTACTTCCTTCCACTACACCTTC. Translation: CSVVLGRRTSFHYTF. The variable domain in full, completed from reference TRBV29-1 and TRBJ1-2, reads SAVISQKPSRDICQRGTSLTIQCQVDSQVTMMFWYRQQPGQSLTLIATANQGSEATYESGFVIDKFPISRPNLTFSTLTVSNMSPEDSSIYLCSVVLGRRTSFHYTFGSGTRLTVV.